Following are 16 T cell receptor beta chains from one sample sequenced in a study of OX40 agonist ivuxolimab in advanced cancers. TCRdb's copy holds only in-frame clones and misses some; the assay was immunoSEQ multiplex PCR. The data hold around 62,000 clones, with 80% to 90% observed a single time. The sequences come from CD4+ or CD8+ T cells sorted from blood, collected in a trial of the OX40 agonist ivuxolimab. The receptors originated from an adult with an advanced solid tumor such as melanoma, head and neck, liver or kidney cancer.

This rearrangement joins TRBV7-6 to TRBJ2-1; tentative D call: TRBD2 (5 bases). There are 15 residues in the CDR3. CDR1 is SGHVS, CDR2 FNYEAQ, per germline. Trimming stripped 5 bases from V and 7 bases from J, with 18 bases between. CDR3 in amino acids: CASSPWGATGNEQFF. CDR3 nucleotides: TGTGCCAGCAGCCCTTGGGGAGCTACGGGGAATGAGCAGTTCTTC. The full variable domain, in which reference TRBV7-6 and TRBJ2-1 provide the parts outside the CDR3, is GAGVSQSPRYKVTKRGQDVALRCDPISGHVSLYWYRQALGQGPEFLTYFNYEAQQDKSGLPNDRFSAERPEGSISTLTIQRTEQRDSAMYRCASSPWGATGNEQFFGPGTRLTVL.

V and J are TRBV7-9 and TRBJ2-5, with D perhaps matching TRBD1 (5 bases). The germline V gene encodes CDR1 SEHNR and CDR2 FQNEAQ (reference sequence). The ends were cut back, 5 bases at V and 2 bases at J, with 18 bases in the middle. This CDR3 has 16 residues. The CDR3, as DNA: TGTGCCAGCAGCATAGGAACCGTGACAGCACAAGAGACCCAGTACTTC. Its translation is CASSIGTVTAQETQYF.

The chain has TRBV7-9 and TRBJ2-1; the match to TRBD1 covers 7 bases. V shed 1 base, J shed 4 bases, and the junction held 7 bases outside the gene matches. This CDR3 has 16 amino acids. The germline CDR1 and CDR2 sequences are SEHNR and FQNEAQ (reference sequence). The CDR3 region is CASSLDLPGQYNEQFF. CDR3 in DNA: TGTGCCAGCAGCTTAGACTTACCGGGACAGTACAATGAGCAGTTCTTC.

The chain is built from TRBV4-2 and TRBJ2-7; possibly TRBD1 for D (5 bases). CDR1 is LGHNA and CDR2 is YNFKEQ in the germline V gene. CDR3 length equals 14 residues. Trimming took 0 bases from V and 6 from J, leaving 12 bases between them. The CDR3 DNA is TGTGCCAGCAGCCAAGATCTCCAGCAGGGCGAGCAGTACTTC. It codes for CASSQDLQQGEQYF.

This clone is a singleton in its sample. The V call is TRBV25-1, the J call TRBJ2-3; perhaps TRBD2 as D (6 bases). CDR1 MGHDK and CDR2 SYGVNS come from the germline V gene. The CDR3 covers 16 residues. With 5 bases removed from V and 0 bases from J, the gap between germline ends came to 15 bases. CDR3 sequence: CASSFRFGSSTDTQYF. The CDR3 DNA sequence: TGTGCCAGCAGTTTTAGATTCGGGAGTAGCACAGATACGCAGTATTTT.

For the CDR3, the DNA is TGTGCCAGCAGCTTAGAGGGGACCCAGTACTTC. As protein: CASSLEGTQYF. The rearrangement joins TRBV7-6 to TRBJ2-5; D ambiguous. Germline values: CDR1 SGHVS, CDR2 FNYEAQ. The CDR3 runs 11 residues. V shed 1 base and J shed 7 bases, with 4 bases lying between them.

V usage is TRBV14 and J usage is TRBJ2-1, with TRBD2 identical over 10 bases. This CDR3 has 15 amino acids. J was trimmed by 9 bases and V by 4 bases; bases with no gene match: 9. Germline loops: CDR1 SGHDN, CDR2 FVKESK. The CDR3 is CASSPVLAGWSEQFF. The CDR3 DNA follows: TGTGCCAGCAGCCCGGTACTAGCGGGATGGAGTGAGCAGTTCTTC.

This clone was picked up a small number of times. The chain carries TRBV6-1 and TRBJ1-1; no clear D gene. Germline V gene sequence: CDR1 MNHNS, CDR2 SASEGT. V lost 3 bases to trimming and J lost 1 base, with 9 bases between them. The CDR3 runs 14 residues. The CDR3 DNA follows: TGTGCCAGCAGTGAGGGGAACTCGAACACTGAAGCTTTCTTT. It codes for CASSEGNSNTEAFF.

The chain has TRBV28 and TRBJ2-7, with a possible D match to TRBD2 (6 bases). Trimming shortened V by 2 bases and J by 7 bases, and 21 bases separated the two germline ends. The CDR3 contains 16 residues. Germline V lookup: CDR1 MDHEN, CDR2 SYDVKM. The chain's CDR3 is CASSLTPGRRAVEQYF. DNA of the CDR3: TGTGCCAGCAGTTTAACCCCGGGCAGGAGGGCAGTTGAGCAGTACTTC.

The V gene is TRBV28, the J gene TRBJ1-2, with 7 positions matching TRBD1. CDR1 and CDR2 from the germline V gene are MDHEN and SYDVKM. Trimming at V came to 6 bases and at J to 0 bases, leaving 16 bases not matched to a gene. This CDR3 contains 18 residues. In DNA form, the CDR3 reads TGTGCCAGCAGCACTATCCGAGCGGGACAGATCCCTAACTATGGCTACACCTTC. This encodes CASSTIRAGQIPNYGYTF.

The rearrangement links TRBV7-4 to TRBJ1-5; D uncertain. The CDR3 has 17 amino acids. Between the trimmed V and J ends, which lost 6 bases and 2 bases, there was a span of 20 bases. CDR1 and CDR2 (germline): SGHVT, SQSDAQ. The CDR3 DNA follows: TGTGCCAGCAGTTTTCTCGCGGTGGTGATTGGCAATCAGCCCCAGCATTTT. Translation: CASSFLAVVIGNQPQHF.

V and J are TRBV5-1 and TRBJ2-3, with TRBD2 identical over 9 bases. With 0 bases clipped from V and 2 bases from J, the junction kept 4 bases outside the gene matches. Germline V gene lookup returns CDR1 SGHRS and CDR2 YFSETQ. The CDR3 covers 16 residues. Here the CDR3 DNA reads TGCGCCAGCAGCTTGGGACTAGCGGTTAACACAGATACGCAGTATTTT. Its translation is CASSLGLAVNTDTQYF.

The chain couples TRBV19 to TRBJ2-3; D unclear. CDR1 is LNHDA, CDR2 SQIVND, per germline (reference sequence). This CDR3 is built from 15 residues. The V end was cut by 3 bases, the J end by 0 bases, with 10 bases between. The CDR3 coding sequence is TGTGCCAGTAGTATGCGCAGGTTAAGCACAGATACGCAGTATTTT. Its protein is CASSMRRLSTDTQYF. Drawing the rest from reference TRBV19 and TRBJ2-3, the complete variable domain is DGGITQSPKYLFRKEGQNVTLSCEQNLNHDAMYWYRQDPGQGLRLIYYSQIVNDFQKGDIAEGYSVSREKKESFPLTVTSAQKNPTAFYLCASSMRRLSTDTQYFGPGTRLTVL.

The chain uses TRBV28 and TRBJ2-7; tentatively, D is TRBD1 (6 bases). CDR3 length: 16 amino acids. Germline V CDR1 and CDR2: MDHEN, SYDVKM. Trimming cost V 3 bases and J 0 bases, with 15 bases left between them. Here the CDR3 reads CASSLGVQGPSYEQYF. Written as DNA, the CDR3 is TGTGCCAGCAGTTTGGGGGTACAGGGACCCTCCTACGAGCAGTACTTC. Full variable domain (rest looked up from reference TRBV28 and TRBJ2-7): DVKVTQSSRYLVKRTGEKVFLECVQDMDHENMFWYRQDPGLGLRLIYFSYDVKMKEKGDIPEGYSVSREKKERFSLILESASTNQTSMYLCASSLGVQGPSYEQYFGPGTRLTVT.

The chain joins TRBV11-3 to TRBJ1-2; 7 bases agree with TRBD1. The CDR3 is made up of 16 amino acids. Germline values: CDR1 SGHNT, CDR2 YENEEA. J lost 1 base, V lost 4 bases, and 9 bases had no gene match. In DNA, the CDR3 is TGTGCCAGCAGCTCCGGGACAGTACGGCGTAACTATGGCTACACCTTC. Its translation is CASSSGTVRRNYGYTF.

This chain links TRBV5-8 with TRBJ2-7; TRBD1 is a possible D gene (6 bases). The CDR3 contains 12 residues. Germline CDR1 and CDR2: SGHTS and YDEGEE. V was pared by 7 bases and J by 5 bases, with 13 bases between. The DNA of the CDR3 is TGTGCCAGCTTTCTGGGGGCGAACGAGCAGTACTTC. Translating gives CASFLGANEQYF.